The 4 T cell receptor beta chains given below trace back to one sample, sequenced in a study of blood T cells in healthy people across ages. The authors ran a second PCR of 7 to 11 cycles using a sample-barcoded 5' primer and a J-beta primer mix. In TCRdb, the 5' RACE reads were re-called with MiXCR into one record per CDR3 protein. This table has hundreds of thousands of distinct CDR3 sequences, 45% to 70% appearing once. The specimen sequenced was blood. Receptors originate from a man aged 35-49 years in good health.

This clonotype occurred a few times. V gene TRBV3-1 combines with J gene TRBJ2-6; possible D gene TRBD2, 6 bases. Germline V gene lookup returns CDR1 LGHDT and CDR2 YNNKEL (reference sequence). V lost 4 bases, J lost 1 base, and 17 bases lay in between. CDR3 length equals 18 residues. DNA for the CDR3: TGTGCCAGCAGCCGAGGAGGGGCTTCGAAGTCTGGGGCCAACGTCCTGACTTTC. It yields the protein CASSRGGASKSGANVLTF.

Written as DNA, the CDR3 is TGCAGCGCCGGGACGATGGAGGGCTACACCTTC. It specifies CSAGTMEGYTF. V usage is TRBV29-1 and J usage is TRBJ1-2; weak D call: TRBD1 (5 bases). The CDR3 sequence is 11 residues long. CDR1 is SQVTM and CDR2 is ANQGSEA in the germline V gene. The germline V and J ends were trimmed by 7 bases and 8 bases, with 14 bases remaining between them.

The chain uses TRBV7-9 and TRBJ2-4, with TRBD2 identical over 14 bases. The DNA end is a closer match to TRBJ2-7, so the J assignment may be wrong. Germline lookup yields CDR1 SEHNR and CDR2 FQNEAQ (reference sequence). This CDR3 has 18 amino acids. CDR3 loop: CASSPPTGTSGRWYEQYF. The CDR3 nucleotides read TGTGCCAGCAGCCCACCAACCGGGACTAGCGGGAGATGGTACGAGCAGTACTTC.

This chain connects TRBV12-3 or TRBV12-4 to TRBJ2-7, with D tentatively TRBD2 (5 bases). The V end was cut by 0 bases, the J end by 2 bases, with 11 bases between. The CDR3 is 15 residues long. The CDR3 DNA reads TGTGCCAGCAGTTTAGCGCCGGGGTCCCCCTACGAGCAGTACTTC. It encodes CASSLAPGSPYEQYF.